The 30 T cell receptor beta chains reported below all come from one sample, sequenced in a study of cytomegalovirus exposure and HLA in healthy donors. The PCR contained 60 Vbeta and 13 Jbeta primers. TCRdb's copy holds only in-frame clones and misses some; the assay was immunoSEQ multiplex PCR. The sample has about 160,000 clones; roughly 70% are singletons. The sample was PBMCs. These receptors came from a woman aged 40 to 50 in good health and CMV-seropositive.

A single count supports this clone. The chain joins TRBV18 to TRBJ2-7, with 12 positions matching TRBD2. J gave up 5 bases and V 2 bases, and 7 bases lay outside the gene matches. Looked up from germline, CDR1 is KGHSH and CDR2 is LQKENI. This CDR3 comprises 16 residues. CDR3 region: CASSPWTSGNGNEQYF. The CDR3 region has the DNA TGTGCCAGCTCACCATGGACTAGCGGGAATGGAAACGAGCAGTACTTC.

This clone has just one count. The chain is built from TRBV4-2 and TRBJ2-2; D possibly corresponds to TRBD2 (5 bases). The CDR3 runs to 15 residues. CDR1 and CDR2 (germline): LGHNA, YNFKEQ. V was trimmed by 3 bases and J by 1 base, leaving 9 bases between them. The CDR3 DNA follows: TGTGCCAGCAGCCAGGAGGACTTGAACACCGGGGAGCTGTTTTTT. Amino acid sequence: CASSQEDLNTGELFF.

To note about this clone: The junction departs from germline at one end; a sequencing error may be responsible. DNA of the CDR3: TGTGCCAGCAGTTCGGGGTCCCTGAATACTGAAGCTTTCTTT. It translates to CASSSGSLNTEAFF. The V call is TRBV6-1, the J call TRBJ1-1; D not resolved. Per germline, CDR1 MNHNS and CDR2 SASEGT. The CDR3 has 14 amino acids.

The genes are TRBV4-3 and TRBJ2-5; D possibly corresponds to TRBD2 (6 bases). Trimming removed 4 bases at V and 5 bases at J, with 14 bases between. CDR3 size: 14 residues. Germline V gene data show CDR1 as LGHNA and CDR2 as YSLEER. CDR3 region: CASSPGDGGETQYF. CDR3 coding DNA: TGCGCCAGCAGCCCTGGGGACGGAGGGGAGACCCAGTACTTC.

A few counts support this clone. V is TRBV5-8 and J is TRBJ1-2; TRBD1 matches 7 bases. V lost 4 bases to trimming and J lost 4 bases; unmatched junction nucleotides: 13. The germline V gene encodes CDR1 SGHTS and CDR2 YDEGEE. The CDR3 spans 16 residues. CDR3 sequence reads: CASSRATGKGTYGYTF. The DNA for the CDR3 is TGTGCCAGCAGCCGCGCGACAGGGAAGGGAACCTATGGCTACACCTTC. The variable domain in full, with the rest retrieved from reference TRBV5-8 and TRBJ1-2, is EAGVTQSPTHLIKTRGQQATLRCSPISGHTSVYWYQQALGLGLQFLLWYDEGEERNRGNFPPRFSGRQFPNYSSELNVNALELEDSALYLCASSRATGKGTYGYTFGSGTRLTVV.

The V and J genes are TRBV19 and TRBJ2-7, with 8 bases matching TRBD1. The V gene end was trimmed by 5 bases and the J gene end by 3 bases; junction bases not matched to a gene: 6. Germline V gene sequence: CDR1 LNHDA, CDR2 SQIVND (reference sequence). This CDR3 comprises 14 residues. The chain's CDR3 is CASSPRTGRYEQYF. DNA of the CDR3: TGTGCCAGTAGTCCCCGGACAGGGCGCTACGAGCAGTACTTC.

This clone has more than one count but fewer than ten. The rearrangement joins TRBV5-4 to TRBJ2-7, with 7 bases that match TRBD2. The CDR3 sequence is 15 residues long. Unmatched junction bases numbered 10, after V lost 7 bases and J lost 0 bases. Germline CDR1 SGHNT, CDR2 YYREEE (reference sequence). CDR3 loop: CASFQSGVFSYEQYF. The DNA for the CDR3 is TGTGCCAGCTTTCAAAGCGGGGTATTCTCCTACGAGCAGTACTTC.

The chain employs TRBV7-2 and TRBJ2-1; the D is unclear. The V end was cut by 1 base, the J end by 5 bases, with 6 bases between. The CDR3 runs to 13 residues. Germline loops: CDR1 SGHTA, CDR2 FQGNSA. CDR3 sequence reads: CASSLGQNNEQFF. The CDR3 DNA reads as TGTGCCAGCAGCTTAGGGCAGAACAATGAGCAGTTCTTC.

J is TRBJ1-2 and V is TRBV9; D is possibly TRBD1 (5 bases). V lost 4 bases, J lost 1 base, and 14 bases lay in between. This CDR3 contains 15 residues. Germline CDR1 and CDR2: SGDLS and YYNGEE. The CDR3 DNA sequence: TGTGCCAGCAGCCCCCGACAGATAGTTAACTATGGCTACACCTTC. Protein product: CASSPRQIVNYGYTF.

The rearrangement joins TRBV5-6 to TRBJ2-1, with TRBD2 identical over 11 bases. With V trimmed by 4 bases and J by 7 bases, 7 bases remained unmatched. Germline V lookup: CDR1 SGHDT, CDR2 YYEEEE. The CDR3 totals 15 residues. The CDR3 here is CASSGTSGTWNEQFF. CDR3 in DNA: TGTGCCAGCAGCGGGACTAGCGGAACTTGGAATGAGCAGTTCTTC.

This clone was counted between two and nine times. The CDR3 DNA is TGTGCCAGCACCTTGAGACAGGACGCCTACGAGCAGTACTTC. It codes for CASTLRQDAYEQYF. The rearrangement joins TRBV6-1 to TRBJ2-5; D may be TRBD1 (6 bases). The end of the DNA aligns better with TRBJ2-7, so the J call may be wrong. Germline CDR1 MNHNS, CDR2 SASEGT. The CDR3 length is 14 residues.

The chain links TRBV6-1 to TRBJ2-7, with unresolved D. Germline assignment: CDR1 MNHNS and CDR2 SASEGT. Deletions cut 3 bases from V and 1 base from J, with 7 bases between. CDR3 length equals 13 residues. CDR3 in DNA: TGTGCCAGCAGTGACGCCAGTTCCTACGAGCAGTACTTC. Amino acid sequence: CASSDASSYEQYF.

The rearrangement links TRBV18 to TRBJ2-7, with D hard to call. V lost 3 bases and J 2 bases, leaving 8 bases between the germline ends. The germline V gene has CDR1 KGHSH and CDR2 LQKENI. This CDR3 is built from 13 residues. DNA for the CDR3: TGTGCCAGCTCACCGCCAACAGCCTACGAGCAGTACTTC. It yields the protein CASSPPTAYEQYF.

This clone was detected once. An end of the junction differs from the germline gene, which may be a read error. This sequence joins TRBV6-5 and TRBJ1-2, with 10 bases fitting TRBD1. CDR1 is MNHEY and CDR2 is SVGAGI in the germline V gene. The CDR3 runs 13 residues. CDR3: CASRLTGGDRYPF. The CDR3 bases are TGTGCCAGCAGATTGACAGGGGGCGATCGCTACCCCTTC.

J is TRBJ1-1 and V is TRBV19; TRBD1 matches 7 bases. The CDR3 contains 15 residues. Germline-derived CDR1 and CDR2 are LNHDA and SQIVND (reference sequence). J lost 2 bases, V lost 4 bases, and 7 bases had no gene match. CDR3 bases: TGTGCCAGTAGTACGCACAGGGGAGAAAACACTGAAGCTTTCTTT. It specifies CASSTHRGENTEAFF.

In nucleotides, the CDR3 is TGTGCCAGCAGTGAGGGGGGGTGGGAGCAGTACTTC. It encodes CASSEGGWEQYF. The rearrangement links TRBV2 to TRBJ2-7; 7 bases fit TRBD2. The CDR3 is 12 residues long. The junction had 3 bases not matched to a gene; V was cut back by 3 bases and J by 7 bases. The germline V gene encodes CDR1 SNHLY and CDR2 FYNNEI.

The chain carries TRBV5-8 and TRBJ1-1; 7 bases map to TRBD1. CDR3 size: 16 residues. After removal of 1 base from V and 0 bases from J, the junction contained 6 bases not matched to a gene. CDR1 SGHTS and CDR2 YDEGEE come from the germline V gene. In nucleotides, the CDR3 is TGTGCCAGCAGCTTGTACAGGGGAGGCATGAACACTGAAGCTTTCTTT. It encodes CASSLYRGGMNTEAFF.

There are a few counts of this clone. The chain uses TRBV2 and TRBJ2-5; the D gene is possibly TRBD2 (6 bases). V was pared by 2 bases and J by 3 bases, with 10 bases between. CDR1 SNHLY and CDR2 FYNNEI come from the germline V gene. The CDR3 runs 14 residues. The CDR3 DNA sequence: TGTGCCAGCAGTGAACTACGGAGGGAAGAGACCCAGTACTTC. Translating it yields CASSELRREETQYF.

This chain connects TRBV18 to TRBJ2-1, with 9 nucleotides matching TRBD2. V lost 6 bases and J lost 2; bases outside the gene matches: 5. Looked up from germline, CDR1 is KGHSH and CDR2 is LQKENI. The CDR3 extends over 15 amino acids. The CDR3 DNA reads TGTGCCAGCTCCGACACTAGCGGGCCCTACAATGAGCAGTTCTTC. This encodes CASSDTSGPYNEQFF.

In nucleotides, the CDR3 is TGTGCCAGTAGCCCAAGAGGGGGCCTTGGGTTCGAGCAGTACTTC. Translation: CASSPRGGLGFEQYF. This chain joins TRBV19 and TRBJ2-7, with TRBD1 matching over 7 bases. J was trimmed by 6 bases and V by 6 bases; bases with no gene match: 14. Germline CDR1 reads LNHDA; CDR2 reads SQIVND (reference sequence). This CDR3 has 15 residues.

The V call is TRBV2, the J call TRBJ1-6, with D unresolved. Germline V gene data show CDR1 as SNHLY and CDR2 as FYNNEI. The CDR3 is 12 residues long. V lost 7 bases to trimming and J lost 10 bases, with 11 bases between them. Here the CDR3 reads CASKTRGSPLHF. The CDR3 DNA follows: TGTGCCAGCAAGACCCGGGGATCACCCCTCCACTTT.

This clone was seen a single time. The chain carries TRBV27 and TRBJ1-1; unclear D gene. The CDR3 consists of 14 residues. With 0 bases removed from V and 1 base from J, the gap between germline ends came to 6 bases. The germline V gene has CDR1 MNHEY and CDR2 SMNVEV (reference sequence). This CDR3 is CASSLSETNTEAFF. The DNA for the CDR3 is TGTGCCAGCAGTTTATCGGAGACGAACACTGAAGCTTTCTTT.

The chain has TRBV4-1 and TRBJ2-2; the match to TRBD1 covers 8 bases. J lost 5 bases, V lost 0 bases, and 8 bases had no gene match. This CDR3 region has 17 residues. Germline loops: CDR1 MGHRA, CDR2 YSYEKL. CDR3 sequence (DNA): TGCGCCAGCAGCCAAGATCGGGGGACAGGAATAACCGGGGAGCTGTTTTTT. Translating gives CASSQDRGTGITGELFF.

This sequence joins TRBV6-1 and TRBJ1-4; no clear D gene. V gave up 5 bases and J gave up 12 bases, with 19 bases separating them. The germline V gene has CDR1 MNHNS and CDR2 SASEGT. The CDR3 consists of 14 residues. The CDR3 DNA reads as TGTGCCAGCAGTAGAGAGGGTGGCTCTGGAGAACTGTTTTTT. Its protein is CASSREGGSGELFF.

The gene calls are TRBV6-1 and TRBJ1-5; perhaps TRBD1 as D (5 bases). Germline V gene lookup returns CDR1 MNHNS and CDR2 SASEGT. Trimming stripped 7 bases from V and 4 bases from J, with 14 bases between. The CDR3 has 14 residues. In DNA, the CDR3 is TGTGCCAGCACCGGTCCGGCAGGGAATCAGCCCCAGCATTTT. This sequence encodes CASTGPAGNQPQHF.

The DNA of the CDR3 is TGTGCTAGTGGTTTAAGGGACTCTAATTCACCCCTCCACTTT. Its translation: CASGLRDSNSPLHF. V gene TRBV12-5 combines with J gene TRBJ1-6; tentatively, D is TRBD1 (5 bases). The CDR3 is made up of 14 amino acids. V lost 3 bases and J 6 bases, leaving 9 bases between the germline ends. CDR1 is LGHNT and CDR2 is FRNRAP in the germline V gene.

The chain recombines TRBV9 with TRBJ2-7; TRBD1 aligns across 10 bases. J gave up 1 base and V 4 bases, and 8 bases lay outside the gene matches. Germline-derived CDR1 and CDR2 are SGDLS and YYNGEE. This CDR3 is 16 amino acids long. CDR3 amino acids: CASSPKWTGGSYEQYF. The CDR3, as DNA: TGTGCCAGCAGCCCGAAGTGGACAGGGGGGTCCTACGAGCAGTACTTC.

The CDR3: CASTYFRAGAAVADTQYF. CDR3 sequence (DNA): TGTGCCAGCACCTATTTTCGGGCGGGGGCCGCGGTGGCAGATACGCAGTATTTT. The rearrangement joins TRBV7-2 to TRBJ2-3, with D possibly being TRBD2 (7 bases). V was pared by 7 bases and J by 4 bases, with 27 bases between. Germline CDR1 and CDR2: SGHTA and FQGNSA. The CDR3 has 18 amino acids.

The table lists this clone with a few counts. This rearrangement joins TRBV11-2 to TRBJ2-1, with 12 positions matching TRBD2. The ends lost 5 bases at V and 7 bases at J; junction bases unmatched: 9. CDR3 length: 16 amino acids. Per the germline V gene, CDR1 is SGHAT and CDR2 is FQNNGV. Written as DNA, the CDR3 is TGTGCCAGCAGCACCCGGACTAGCGGGACGGGTAATGAGCAGTTCTTC. Protein sequence: CASSTRTSGTGNEQFF.

The table lists this clone with a count of one. The chain is built from TRBV4-2 and TRBJ1-4; possible D gene TRBD1, 5 bases. Germline CDR1 is LGHNA and CDR2 is YNFKEQ. The CDR3 totals 14 residues. V lost 5 bases, J lost 8 bases, and 15 bases lay in between. CDR3 protein: CASSSGGTGEKLFF. The CDR3 nucleotides are TGTGCCAGCAGCTCGGGGGGAACTGGGGAAAAACTGTTTTTT.